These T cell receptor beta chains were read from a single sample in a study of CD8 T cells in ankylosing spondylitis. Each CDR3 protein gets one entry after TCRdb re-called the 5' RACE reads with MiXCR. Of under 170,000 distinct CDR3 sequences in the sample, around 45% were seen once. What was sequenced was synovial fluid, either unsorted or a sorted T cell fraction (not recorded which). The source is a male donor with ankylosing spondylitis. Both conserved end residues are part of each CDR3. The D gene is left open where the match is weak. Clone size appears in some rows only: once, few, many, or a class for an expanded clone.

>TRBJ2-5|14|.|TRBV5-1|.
TGCGCCAGCAGCTTGTACGTCCTCCAAGAGACCCAGTACTTC
CASSLYVLQETQYF
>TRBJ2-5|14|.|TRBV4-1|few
TGCGCCAGCAGCCAAGAGAGGGTCCAAGAGACCCAGTACTTC
CASSQERVQETQYF
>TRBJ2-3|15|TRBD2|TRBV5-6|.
TGTGCCAGCAGCTTGGAGCTAGCGGGAGGGTATACGCAGTATTTT
CASSLELAGGYTQYF
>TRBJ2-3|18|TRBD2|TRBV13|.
TGTGCCAGCAGCTCTGGACTAGCGGGAGGGTCTAGCACAGATACGCAGTATTTT
CASSSGLAGGSSTDTQYF
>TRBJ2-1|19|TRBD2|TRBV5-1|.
TGCGCCAGCAGCTTCTGGGCTAGCGGGAGGGCAGAGTCCTACAATGAGCAGTTCTTC
CASSFWASGRAESYNEQFF
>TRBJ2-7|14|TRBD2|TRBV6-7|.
TGTGCCAGCAGTTACTCGAATAGCGGGGGCAACTCTCACTTC
CASSYSNSGGNSHF
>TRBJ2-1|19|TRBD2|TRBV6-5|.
TGTGCCAGCAGTTACGATAGCGATAGCGGGAGGGCCTCCTACAATGAGCAGTTCTTC
CASSYDSDSGRASYNEQFF
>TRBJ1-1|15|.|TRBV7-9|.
TGTGCCAGCAGCTTAGCGGGGCAGGGTGACACTGAAGCTTTCTTT
CASSLAGQGDTEAFF
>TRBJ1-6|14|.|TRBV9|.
TGTGCCAGCAGCCCCATGGGTGACAATTCACCCCTCCACTTT
CASSPMGDNSPLHF
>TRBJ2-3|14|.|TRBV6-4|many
TGTGCCAGCAGTGACGGTGGGACTACAGATACGCAGTATTTT
CASSDGGTTDTQYF
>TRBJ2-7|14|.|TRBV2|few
TGTGCCAGCAGTGAATGGGACGGAGTCTACGAGCAGTACTTC
CASSEWDGVYEQYF
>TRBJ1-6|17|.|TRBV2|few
TGTGCCAGCAGGAGTCCAAGCCTCGGACGGCTTAATTCACCCCTCCACTTT
CASRSPSLGRLNSPLHF
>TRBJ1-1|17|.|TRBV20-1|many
TGCAGTGCTAGCAGTGTGGGGGACCAATCCTTCTACACTGAAGCTTTCTTT
CSASSVGDQSFYTEAFF
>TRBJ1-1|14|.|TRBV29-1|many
TGCAGCGCCCTGTCTTGGGACGGTACGACTGAAGCTTTCTTT
CSALSWDGTTEAFF
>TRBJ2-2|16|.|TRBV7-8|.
TGTGCCAGCATCGACTACGGGCCCCCGAACACCGGGGAGCTGTTTTTT
CASIDYGPPNTGELFF
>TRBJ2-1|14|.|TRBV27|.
TGTGCCAGCAGTCATACCGGGTGGTACAATGAGCAGTTCTTC
CASSHTGWYNEQFF
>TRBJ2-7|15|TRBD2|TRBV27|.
TGTGCCAGCCGGCCGGGACTAGCGTCGACCTACGAGCAGTACTTC
CASRPGLASTYEQYF
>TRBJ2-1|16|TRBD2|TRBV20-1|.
TGCAGTGCTAGAGATCTAGGCGGGAGGGCATACAATGAGCAGTTCTTC
CSARDLGGRAYNEQFF
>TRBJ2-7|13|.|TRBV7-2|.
TGTGCCAGCAGCTTAGCCGTAGAAGGCGAGCAGTACTTC
CASSLAVEGEQYF
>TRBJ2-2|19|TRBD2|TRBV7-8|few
TGTGCCAGCAGCCCGAGACTAGCGGGAGCCCGGTCGGACACCGGGGAGCTGTTTTTT
CASSPRLAGARSDTGELFF
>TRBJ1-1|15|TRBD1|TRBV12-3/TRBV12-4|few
TGTGCCAGCAGTACGGACAGGGGGCGCGGGACTGAAGCTTTCTTT
CASSTDRGRGTEAFF
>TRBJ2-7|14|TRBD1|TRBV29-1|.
TGCAGCGCCGGTATCGGGACAGGCGCCTACGAGCAGTACTTC
CSAGIGTGAYEQYF
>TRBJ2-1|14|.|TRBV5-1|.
TGCGCCAGCAGCTTGGAAGACGGTTACAATGAGCAGTTCTTC
CASSLEDGYNEQFF
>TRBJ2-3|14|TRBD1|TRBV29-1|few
TGCAGCGACCTCGGGACAGGGTGGACAGATACGCAGTATTTT
CSDLGTGWTDTQYF
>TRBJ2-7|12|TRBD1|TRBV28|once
TGTGCCAGCAGCCAGACAGGGGACGAGCAGTACTTC
CASSQTGDEQYF
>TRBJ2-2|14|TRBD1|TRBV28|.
TGTGCCAGCAGTCTACAGGGGGCCGACGGGGAGCTGTTTTTT
CASSLQGADGELFF
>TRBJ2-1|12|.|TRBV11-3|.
TGTGCCAGCAGCAACGGTCGGGGTGAGCAGTTCTTC
CASSNGRGEQFF
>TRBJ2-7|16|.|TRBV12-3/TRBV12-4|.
TGTGCCAGCAGTTTAGCGGACGAATCTAATCCCCACGAGCAGTACTTC
CASSLADESNPHEQYF
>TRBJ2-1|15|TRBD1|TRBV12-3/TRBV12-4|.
TGTGCCAGCAGTGGGACAGGGGGGGACTACAATGAGCAGTTCTTC
CASSGTGGDYNEQFF
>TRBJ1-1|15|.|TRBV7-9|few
TGTGCCAGCAGTCCCCGGTCAGGGAGGATCACTGAAGCTTTCTTT
CASSPRSGRITEAFF
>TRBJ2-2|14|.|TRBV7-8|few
TGTGCCAGCCGCGGGACAGCGAACACCGGGGAGCTGTTTTTT
CASRGTANTGELFF
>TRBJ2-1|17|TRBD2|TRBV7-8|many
TGTGCCAGCAGCGGCGGACTAGCGGAATTCTCCTACAATGAGCAGTTCTTC
CASSGGLAEFSYNEQFF
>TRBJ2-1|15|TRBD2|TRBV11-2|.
TGTGCCAGCAGCCCTGGGACTAGCGGGGCCGATGAGCAGTTCTTC
CASSPGTSGADEQFF
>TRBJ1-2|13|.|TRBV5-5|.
TGTGCCAGCAGCTTGATGGCAGTATGGGGCTACACCTTC
CASSLMAVWGYTF
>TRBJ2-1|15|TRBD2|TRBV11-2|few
TGTGCCAGCAGCGCCCACCCGCGGGGGAGCAATGAGCAGTTCTTC
CASSAHPRGSNEQFF
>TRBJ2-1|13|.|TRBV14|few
TGTGCCAGCAGCCAAGAGTTCCTTAATGAGCAGTTCTTC
CASSQEFLNEQFF
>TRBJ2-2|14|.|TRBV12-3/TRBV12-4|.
TGTGCCAGCACTAGGGCCATTAACACCGGGGAGCTGTTTTTT
CASTRAINTGELFF
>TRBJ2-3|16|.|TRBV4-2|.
TGTGCCAGCAGCCAACGGTGGATTCTCTTCACAGATACGCAGTATTTT
CASSQRWILFTDTQYF
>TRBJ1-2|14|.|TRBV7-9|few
TGTGCCAGCAGCGATTTGGACATCCGCTATGGCTACACCTTC
CASSDLDIRYGYTF
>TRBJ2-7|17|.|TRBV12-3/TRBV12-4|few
TGTGCCAGCAGTCCTCCCGGAGGGGTGACAGGTCCCTCCGAGCAGTACTTC
CASSPPGGVTGPSEQYF
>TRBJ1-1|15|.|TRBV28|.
TGTGCCAGCAGTTTTGCCGGAAGCGCCGGATTAAAAGCTTTCTTT
CASSFAGSAGLKAFF
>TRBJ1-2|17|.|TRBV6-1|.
TGTGCCAGCAGTGGAAGTCCGGACACCCGAGCTAACTATGGCTACACCTTC
CASSGSPDTRANYGYTF
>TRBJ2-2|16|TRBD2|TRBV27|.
TGTGCCAGCAGTCCAAGCGGGGGGACGAACACCGGGGAGCTGTTTTTT
CASSPSGGTNTGELFF
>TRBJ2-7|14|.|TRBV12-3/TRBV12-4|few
TGTGCCAGCAGTCCCCCGGGGGGCTGGGACGAGCAGTACTTC
CASSPPGGWDEQYF
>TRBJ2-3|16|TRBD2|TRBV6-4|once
TGTGCCAGCAGTGAACTAGCGGGGGGGAGCACAGATACGCAGTATTTT
CASSELAGGSTDTQYF
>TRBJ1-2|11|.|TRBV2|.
TGTGCCAGCAGTGTTACCTATGGCTACACCTTC
CASSVTYGYTF
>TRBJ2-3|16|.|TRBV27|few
TGTGCCAGCAGTCTGGGGCTGGGGGATAGCACAGATACGCAGTATTTT
CASSLGLGDSTDTQYF
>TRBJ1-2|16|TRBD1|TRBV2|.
TGTGCCAGCAGTTGGGACAGGGGGAACCCGATCTATGGCTACACCTTC
CASSWDRGNPIYGYTF
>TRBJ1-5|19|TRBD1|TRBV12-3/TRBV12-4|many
TGTGCCAGCAGTCGCTCCACGGGACAGGGTGTCTATAGCAATCAGCCCCAGCATTTT
CASSRSTGQGVYSNQPQHF
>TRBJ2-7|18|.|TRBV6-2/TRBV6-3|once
TGTGCCAGCAGTTACTCGAACGGCGACACCATATTATCCTACGAGCAGTACTTC
CASSYSNGDTILSYEQYF
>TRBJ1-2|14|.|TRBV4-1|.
TGCGCCAGCAGCCGACGGAGGCAGGCTTATGGCTACACCTTC
CASSRRRQAYGYTF
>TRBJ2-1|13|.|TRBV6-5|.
TGTGCCAGCAGTTACCAAAACAACAATGAGCAGTTCTTC
CASSYQNNNEQFF
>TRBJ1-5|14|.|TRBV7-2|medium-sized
TGTGCCAGCAGCTGGGGGGACGGAAACCAGCCCCAGCATTTT
CASSWGDGNQPQHF
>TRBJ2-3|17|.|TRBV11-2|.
TGTGCCAGCAGCTTAGAGTTCGGGGAGATCCTCGCAGATACGCAGTATTTT
CASSLEFGEILADTQYF
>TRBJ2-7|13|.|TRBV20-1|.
TGCAGTGCTAGACTCCCCAACCGGGCCGAGCAGTACTTC
CSARLPNRAEQYF
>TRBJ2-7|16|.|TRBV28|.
TGTGCCAGCAGTTTATCGGCCACTTCCAATTCCTACGAGCAGTACTTC
CASSLSATSNSYEQYF
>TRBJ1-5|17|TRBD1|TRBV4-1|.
TGCGCCAGCAGCCAAGATTTGGACAGGGGGCTTCGGCAGCCCCAGCATTTT
CASSQDLDRGLRQPQHF
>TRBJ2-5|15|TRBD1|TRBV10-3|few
TGTGCCATCAGTGAAAGGGACAGGGGGCCAGAGACCCAGTACTTC
CAISERDRGPETQYF
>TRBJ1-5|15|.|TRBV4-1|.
TGCGCCAGCAGCCAAGATCCGTGGGTCACCCAGCCCCAGCATTTT
CASSQDPWVTQPQHF
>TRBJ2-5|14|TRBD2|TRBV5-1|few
TGCGCCAGCAGCTTGGTGACTAGCAGCCAGACCCAGTACTTC
CASSLVTSSQTQYF